This T cell receptor (beta chain) comes out of a study of blood T cell repertoires in COVID-19. Study as a whole: In each case, the material was cDNA or gDNA derived from T cells, B-cell-depleted T cells, or PBMCs.

In the authors' methods: Cell counts per sample came from amplifying reference gene primers. Measured with immunoSEQ multiplex PCR; TCRdb has only the in-frame clones, and not every one. That table gives V, J and clone size, and the DNA gave D and trimming. Among 300,000 or so clones listed, 85% to 90% were seen once. The CDR3 sequence is 18 residues long. Germline assignment: CDR1 SGDLS and CDR2 YYNGEE. V was pared by 0 bases and J by 1 base, with 6 bases of the junction left unmatched. The chain employs TRBV9 and TRBJ2-3, with 12 bases lining up with TRBD2. Sequencing used peripheral blood. The sequence derives from a middle-aged woman with acute or convalescent COVID-19. The CDR3 loop is CASSVGASGGAGTDTQYF. CDR3 nucleotide sequence: TGTGCCAGCAGCGTAGGCGCTAGCGGGGGGGCTGGCACAGATACGCAGTATTTT.